One and the same sample provided the 10 T cell receptor beta chains below, sequenced in a study of T-cell memory formation after mild COVID-19. TCRdb passed the 5' RACE reads through MiXCR, listing each CDR3 protein once. The sample lists fewer than 550,000 distinct CDR3 sequences, approximately 20% occurring once. Sample: PBMCs or a T cell subset sorted from them (not recorded which). These receptors came from an adult woman who had mild COVID-19 (a few samples of this study predate the infection). Cell type and time point are not known.

This chain connects TRBV5-1 to TRBJ2-3; D is ambiguous. Germline CDR1 reads SGHRS; CDR2 reads YFSETQ. CDR3 size: 16 residues. V dropped 0 bases and J dropped 2 bases, with 13 bases sitting between them. The CDR3 is CASSLGVGEYTDTQYF. As DNA, the CDR3 is TGCGCCAGCAGCTTGGGCGTCGGCGAGTACACAGATACGCAGTATTTT.

CDR3 region: CASSVLALPADTQYF. As DNA, the CDR3 is TGTGCCAGCAGTGTACTAGCGCTTCCCGCAGATACGCAGTATTTT. The chain uses TRBV2 and TRBJ2-3; 7 bases are a match to TRBD2. The V gene end was trimmed by 4 bases and the J gene end by 4 bases; junction bases not matched to a gene: 8. Germline lookup yields CDR1 SNHLY and CDR2 FYNNEI. This CDR3 is 15 amino acids long.

The table lists this clonotype with many counts. The chain carries TRBV20-1 and TRBJ2-7, with a weak D call TRBD1 (6 bases). This CDR3 contains 14 residues. Looked up from germline, CDR1 is DFQATT and CDR2 is SNEGSKA (reference sequence). Trimming stripped 6 bases from V and 0 bases from J, with 15 bases between. In nucleotides, the CDR3 is TGCAGTGCCAGGGGTATGGTCAGCTCCTACGAGCAGTACTTC. Translation: CSARGMVSSYEQYF.

The V gene is TRBV11-1, the J gene TRBJ1-1; possibly TRBD1 for D (5 bases). V was trimmed by 5 bases and J by 1 base, leaving 14 bases between them. Germline-derived CDR1 and CDR2 are SGHAT and FQDESV (reference sequence). The CDR3 consists of 15 residues. CDR3 bases: TGTGCCAGCAGCCTAGAGGGACGGCAGAACACTGAAGCTTTCTTT. Its translation is CASSLEGRQNTEAFF.

The V call is TRBV5-1, the J call TRBJ1-1; D not resolved. There are 13 residues in the CDR3. V was trimmed by 2 bases and J by 4 bases, leaving 9 bases between them. Per germline, CDR1 SGHRS and CDR2 YFSETQ. In DNA, the CDR3 is TGCGCCAGCAGCTTAGGGTCCCCCACTGAAGCTTTCTTT. Translating it yields CASSLGSPTEAFF.

The J gene is TRBJ2-7, the V gene TRBV29-1; 12 bases agree with TRBD2. V lost 6 bases and J lost 3; bases outside the gene matches: 9. Germline V gene sequence: CDR1 SQVTM, CDR2 ANQGSEA. The CDR3 consists of 15 residues. DNA of the CDR3: TGCAGCGTCCGGATTAGGACTAGCGGGAACTACGAGCAGTACTTC. It yields the protein CSVRIRTSGNYEQYF.

This chain uses TRBV20-1 with TRBJ2-7; 14 bases map to TRBD2. V trimming: 6 bases; J trimming: 6 bases; junction bases outside the gene matches: 16. The CDR3 is 17 residues long. Germline V gene sequence: CDR1 DFQATT, CDR2 SNEGSKA (reference sequence). Written as DNA, the CDR3 is TGCAGTGCGCGGGGGCGACTAGCGGGAGGGACAATGGGCGAGCAGTACTTC. Protein sequence: CSARGRLAGGTMGEQYF.

This chain uses TRBV3-1 with TRBJ1-1, with a possible D match to TRBD1 (5 bases). This CDR3 spans 13 amino acids. Germline V gene sequence: CDR1 LGHDT, CDR2 YNNKEL (reference sequence). Trimming removed 3 bases at V and 5 bases at J, with 10 bases between. CDR3 bases: TGTGCCAGCAGCCACGGGGGGATTACTGAAGCTTTCTTT. Encoded protein: CASSHGGITEAFF.

This clonotype came up a few times. The chain couples TRBV6-2 or TRBV6-3 to TRBJ2-1, with 9 bases aligning to TRBD2. The CDR3 sequence is 15 residues long. The J segment lost 6 bases and the V segment lost 8 bases, leaving 11 bases of the junction unmatched. Germline V lookup: CDR1 MNHEY, CDR2 SVGEGT. CDR3 nucleotide sequence: TGTGCCAGCTCCTCCCGAGCGGGAGGCAGCAATGAGCAGTTCTTC. It yields the protein CASSSRAGGSNEQFF.

In its sample, this clonotype was seen a few times. The chain employs TRBV12-3 or TRBV12-4 and TRBJ2-3; weak D call: TRBD2 (6 bases). This CDR3 contains 14 residues. V was pared by 3 bases and J by 1 base, with 8 bases between. The CDR3 region is CASSFWGGTDTQYF. Written as DNA, the CDR3 is TGTGCCAGCAGTTTTTGGGGGGGCACAGATACGCAGTATTTT.